This TCR beta chain emerged from a study of molecular identifiers for immune sequencing clone quantification. A single record per CDR3 protein comes from TCRdb applying MiXCR to the PCR reads. The profile shows about 640,000 distinct CDR3 sequences, 20% of them singletons. This clonotype was seen repeatedly, ten times or more. V lost 1 base and J 2 bases, leaving 9 bases between the germline ends. The CDR3 is made up of 14 amino acids. Looked up from germline, CDR1 is LGHDT and CDR2 is YNNKEL (reference sequence). The clonotype was recovered from a human donor in good health. Some libraries in this study had Jurkat cell RNA spiked in. The sequenced material came from naive CD8+ T cells from blood, with Jurkat cell RNA spiked in. Described subset: FACS-sorted CD8+CD4-CCR7+CD45RA+ naive T cells. The gene calls are TRBV3-1 and TRBJ2-7, with a tentative D call TRBD1 (5 bases). CDR3 nucleotide sequence: TGTGCCAGCAGCCAAGTAACAGGCCCCTACGAGCAGTACTTC. Translating gives CASSQVTGPYEQYF.